These 12 T cell receptor beta chains share one sample of origin, sequenced in a study of shared clonotypes between healthy human individuals. Using immunoSEQ multiplex PCR, the repertoire was profiled, and TCRdb retains in-frame clones only, with some absent. Of about 380,000 clones detected, roughly 96% appear once; the ten largest clones hold 0.25% to 0.35%. The sequencing sample was made of memory CD8+ T cells sorted from blood. Regarding subset: CD45RO+ cells pooled with CCR7-negative TemRA cells. All receptors derive from a man aged 25 to 45 in good health.

The chain recombines TRBV10-3 with TRBJ2-7, with a tentative D call TRBD2 (6 bases). CDR1 ENHRY and CDR2 SYGVKD come from the germline V gene. The CDR3 length is 15 residues. The V end was cut by 4 bases, the J end by 4 bases, with 17 bases between. In DNA form, the CDR3 reads TGTGCCATCAGTGGGGGCGGGAATCGAGTTTACGAGCAGTACTTC. It is translated as CAISGGGNRVYEQYF.

V usage is TRBV5-3 and J usage is TRBJ1-2, with D unresolved. TRBV5-3 is placed among ORFs of uncertain function. The CDR3 is 12 amino acids. Trimming pared 0 bases from V and 5 bases from J, leaving 5 bases between. CDR3 residues: CARSLDGYGYTF. DNA of the CDR3: TGTGCCAGAAGCTTGGACGGATATGGCTACACCTTC.

The chain carries TRBV28 and TRBJ2-7; possibly TRBD1 or TRBD2 for D (5 bases each). V gave up 6 bases and J gave up 3 bases, with 21 bases separating them. Germline assignment: CDR1 MDHEN and CDR2 SYDVKM. The CDR3 consists of 16 residues. In nucleotides, the CDR3 is TGTGCCAGCAGCTCAACCCGAGGGACCGCATACTACGAGCAGTACTTC. Its translation is CASSSTRGTAYYEQYF. Full variable domain (rest looked up from reference TRBV28 and TRBJ2-7): DVKVTQSSRYLVKRTGEKVFLECVQDMDHENMFWYRQDPGLGLRLIYFSYDVKMKEKGDIPEGYSVSREKKERFSLILESASTNQTSMYLCASSSTRGTAYYEQYFGPGTRLTVT.

The chain recombines TRBV25-1 with TRBJ2-1; 7 bases line up with TRBD1. CDR1 and CDR2 (germline): MGHDK, SYGVNS. CDR3 length: 16 amino acids. The J segment lost 3 bases and the V segment lost 0 bases, leaving 5 bases of the junction unmatched. The CDR3 loop reads CASSEYGAGGYNEQFF. CDR3 coding DNA: TGTGCCAGCAGTGAATATGGGGCAGGGGGCTACAATGAGCAGTTCTTC.

In nucleotides, the CDR3 is TGTGCCGTCTCTCCACAGGGGTCTGGTGAAAAACTGTTTTTT. Protein sequence: CAVSPQGSGEKLFF. The chain employs TRBV28 and TRBJ1-4; 7 bases are a match to TRBD1. Trimming removed 11 bases from V and 7 bases from J; junction bases left unmatched: 13. Germline lookup yields CDR1 MDHEN and CDR2 SYDVKM. This CDR3 region has 14 residues.

J is TRBJ2-6 and V is TRBV5-6; D not certain. The CDR3 runs to 12 residues. Germline values: CDR1 SGHDT, CDR2 YYEEEE. Trimming left V 7 bases short and J 1 base short, with 3 bases between. CDR3 protein: CASLSGANVLTF. CDR3 coding DNA: TGTGCCAGCCTGTCTGGGGCCAACGTCCTGACTTTC.

The CDR3 sequence is CASSAYKPGTLARWAYEQYF. Written as DNA, the CDR3 is TGCGCCAGCAGCGCATATAAACCCGGGACGCTGGCGAGATGGGCCTACGAGCAGTACTTC. The J gene is TRBJ2-7, the V gene TRBV5-1, with D perhaps TRBD1 or TRBD2 (5 bases each). The germline gives CDR1 SGHRS, CDR2 YFSETQ. This CDR3 has 20 amino acids. Trimming cost V 4 bases and J 2 bases, with 31 bases left between them.

This sequence joins TRBV21-1 and TRBJ2-5; the table gives TRBD1 as D, unverified against the DNA. TRBV21-1 is classified as a pseudogene. The CDR3 consists of 16 residues. CDR3 loop: CASSKESEDAQETQYF. CDR3 bases: TGTGCCAGCAGCAAAGAATCAGAAGATGCTCAAGAGACCCAGTACTTC.

The chain uses TRBV19 and TRBJ2-1, with 7 positions matching TRBD1. V trimming: 4 bases; J trimming: 0 bases; junction bases outside the gene matches: 3. Germline assignment: CDR1 LNHDA and CDR2 SQIVND (reference sequence). The CDR3 extends over 15 amino acids. Written as DNA, the CDR3 is TGTGCCAGTAGTAATTCAGGGGGCTCCTACAATGAGCAGTTCTTC. This sequence encodes CASSNSGGSYNEQFF.

This chain connects TRBV7-2 to TRBJ2-1, with TRBD1 matching over 8 bases. The junction had 3 bases not matched to a gene; V was cut back by 0 bases and J by 2 bases. CDR1 is SGHTA and CDR2 is FQGNSA in the germline V gene. The length of the CDR3 is 16 residues. CDR3 residues: CASSLAGTGPYNEQFF. The CDR3 DNA reads TGTGCCAGCAGCTTAGCTGGGACAGGCCCCTACAATGAGCAGTTCTTC.

V usage is TRBV5-8 and J usage is TRBJ2-7; D is possibly TRBD1 (6 bases). The germline gives CDR1 SGHTS, CDR2 YDEGEE. V lost 0 bases to trimming and J lost 2 bases, with 12 bases between them. The CDR3 has 15 amino acids. The DNA of the CDR3 is TGTGCCAGCAGCTTGGGGACAGAGAGAACCTACGAGCAGTACTTC. This gives the protein CASSLGTERTYEQYF. The variable domain in full, with the rest retrieved from reference TRBV5-8 and TRBJ2-7, is EAGVTQSPTHLIKTRGQQATLRCSPISGHTSVYWYQQALGLGLQFLLWYDEGEERNRGNFPPRFSGRQFPNYSSELNVNALELEDSALYLCASSLGTERTYEQYFGPGTRLTVT.

On this clone itself: The junction differs from germline at one of its ends, possibly a read error. The genes are TRBV7-7 and TRBJ1-5; 8 bases are a match to TRBD1. The CDR3 is 14 residues long. Germline V gene sequence: CDR1 SSHAT, CDR2 FNYEAQ (reference sequence). CDR3 residues: CASSRTGHNQPQHF. Written as DNA, the CDR3 is TGTGCTAGCAGCAGGACAGGGCATAATCAGCCCCAGCATTTT.